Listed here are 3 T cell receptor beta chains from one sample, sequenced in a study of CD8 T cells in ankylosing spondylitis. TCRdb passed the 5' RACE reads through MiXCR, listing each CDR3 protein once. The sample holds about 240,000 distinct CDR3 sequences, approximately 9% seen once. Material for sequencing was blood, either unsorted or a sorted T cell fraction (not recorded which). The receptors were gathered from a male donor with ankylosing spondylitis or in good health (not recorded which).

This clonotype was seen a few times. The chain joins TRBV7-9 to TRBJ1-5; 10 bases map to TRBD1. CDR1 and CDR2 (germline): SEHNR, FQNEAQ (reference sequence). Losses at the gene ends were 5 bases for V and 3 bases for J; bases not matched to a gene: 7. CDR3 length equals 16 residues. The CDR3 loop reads CASSQGQGINNQPQHF. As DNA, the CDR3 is TGTGCCAGCAGCCAGGGACAGGGGATTAACAATCAGCCCCAGCATTTT.

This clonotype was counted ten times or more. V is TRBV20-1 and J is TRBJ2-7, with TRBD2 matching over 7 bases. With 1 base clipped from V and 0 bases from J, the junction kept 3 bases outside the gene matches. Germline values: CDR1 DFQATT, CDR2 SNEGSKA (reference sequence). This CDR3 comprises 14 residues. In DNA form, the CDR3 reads TGCAGTGCTAGAGGGGGGGGAAGCTCCTACGAGCAGTACTTC. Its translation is CSARGGGSSYEQYF.

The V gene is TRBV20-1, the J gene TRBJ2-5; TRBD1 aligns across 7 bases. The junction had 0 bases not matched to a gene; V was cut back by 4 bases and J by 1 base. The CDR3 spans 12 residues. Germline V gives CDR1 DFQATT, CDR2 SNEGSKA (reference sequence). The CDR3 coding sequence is TGCAGTGCTACAGGGGGCCAAGAGACCCAGTACTTC. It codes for CSATGGQETQYF.